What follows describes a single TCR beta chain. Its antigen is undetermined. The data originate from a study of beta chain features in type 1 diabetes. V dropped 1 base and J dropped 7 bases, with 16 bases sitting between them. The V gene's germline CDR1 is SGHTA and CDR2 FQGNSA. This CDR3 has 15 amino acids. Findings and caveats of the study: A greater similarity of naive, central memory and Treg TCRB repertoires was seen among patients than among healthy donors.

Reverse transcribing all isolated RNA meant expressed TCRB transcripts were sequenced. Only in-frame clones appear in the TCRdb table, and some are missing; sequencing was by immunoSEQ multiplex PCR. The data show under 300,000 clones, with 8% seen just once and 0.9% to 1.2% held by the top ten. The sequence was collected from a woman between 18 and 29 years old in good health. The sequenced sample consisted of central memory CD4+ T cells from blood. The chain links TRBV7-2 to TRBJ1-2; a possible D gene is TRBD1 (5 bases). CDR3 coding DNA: TGTGCCAGCAGCTTAGTTCCACAGGCGTCGGGTGGCTACACCTTC. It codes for CASSLVPQASGGYTF.